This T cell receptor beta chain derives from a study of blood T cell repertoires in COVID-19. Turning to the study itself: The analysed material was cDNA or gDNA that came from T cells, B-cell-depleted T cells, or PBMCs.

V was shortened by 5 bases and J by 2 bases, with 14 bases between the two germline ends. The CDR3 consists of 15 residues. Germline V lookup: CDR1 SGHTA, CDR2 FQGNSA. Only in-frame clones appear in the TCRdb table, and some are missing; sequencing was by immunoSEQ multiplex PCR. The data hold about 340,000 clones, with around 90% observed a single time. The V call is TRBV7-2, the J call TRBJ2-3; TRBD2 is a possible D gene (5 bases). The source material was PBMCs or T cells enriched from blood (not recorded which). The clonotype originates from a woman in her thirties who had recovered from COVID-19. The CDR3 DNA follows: TGTGCCAGCAGCATTACCCGGGATCACACAGATACGCAGTATTTT. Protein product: CASSITRDHTDTQYF.